This entry lists 9 T cell receptor beta chains sequenced from one sample in a study of shared clonotypes between healthy human individuals. TCRdb's table, derived via immunoSEQ multiplex PCR, lists solely in-frame clones and lacks some. The data contain roughly 380,000 clones, around 96% of them seen just once; the ten biggest clones take up 0.32%. The sample was memory CD8+ T cells sorted from blood. Documented subset: CD45RO+ cells pooled with CCR7-negative TemRA cells. These receptor sequences come from a man aged 25-40 years in good health.

Here the CDR3 reads CASSEGGHQPQHF. In DNA form, the CDR3 reads TGTGCCAGCAGTGAAGGGGGCCATCAGCCCCAGCATTTT. The V and J genes are TRBV6-1 and TRBJ1-5, with D possibly being TRBD1 (5 bases). The CDR3 consists of 13 residues. The germline V and J ends were trimmed by 1 base and 5 bases, with 6 bases remaining between them. Germline V CDR1 and CDR2: MNHNS, SASEGT.

The genes are TRBV9 and TRBJ2-1; 7 bases are a match to TRBD2. The CDR3 contains 15 residues. Trimming at V came to 6 bases and at J to 8 bases, leaving 14 bases not matched to a gene. The V gene's germline CDR1 is SGDLS and CDR2 YYNGEE. The CDR3 loop reads CASTIGWTGGDEQFF. Here the CDR3 DNA reads TGTGCCAGCACAATAGGGTGGACGGGAGGCGATGAGCAGTTCTTC.

Of note for this clone: This sample includes further DNA sequences coding for the same CDR3. V usage is TRBV6-5 and J usage is TRBJ2-7; D is tentatively TRBD1 or TRBD2 (6 bases each). CDR3 length: 13 amino acids. Germline V CDR1 and CDR2: MNHEY, SVGAGI. V lost 3 bases and J 6 bases, leaving 12 bases between the germline ends. Written as DNA, the CDR3 is TGTGCCAGCAGTTATCGCAGGGGAGGCGAGCAGTACTTC. Translation gives CASSYRRGGEQYF.

The chain has TRBV28 and TRBJ1-5, with D possibly TRBD1 on 5 matching bases. V was cut by 7 bases and J by 5 bases, with 18 bases left in between. Per germline, CDR1 MDHEN and CDR2 SYDVKM. This CDR3 spans 15 amino acids. The CDR3 loop is CASTHSGGWDQPQHF. CDR3 coding DNA: TGTGCCAGCACGCATAGCGGGGGTTGGGATCAGCCCCAGCATTTT. Full variable domain (outside the CDR3, taken from reference TRBV28 and TRBJ1-5): DVKVTQSSRYLVKRTGEKVFLECVQDMDHENMFWYRQDPGLGLRLIYFSYDVKMKEKGDIPEGYSVSREKKERFSLILESASTNQTSMYLCASTHSGGWDQPQHFGDGTRLSIL.

The rearrangement links TRBV5-1 to TRBJ2-2; D perhaps matches TRBD2 (6 bases). Germline-derived CDR1 and CDR2 are SGHRS and YFSETQ. Trimming removed 0 bases at V and 4 bases at J, with 37 bases between. CDR3 length equals 24 residues. The CDR3 sequence is CASSLAVSLFKTARPREFTGELFF. For the CDR3, the DNA is TGCGCCAGCAGCTTGGCTGTCTCGCTATTTAAGACAGCTCGCCCGCGGGAATTCACCGGGGAGCTGTTTTTT.

The chain has TRBV6-5 and TRBJ1-3; D not resolved. V lost 6 bases, J lost 0 bases, and 9 bases lay in between. The CDR3 length is 14 residues. Germline assignment: CDR1 MNHEY and CDR2 SVGAGI. In DNA form, the CDR3 reads TGTGCCAGCAGGCCACTGAGCTCTGGAAACACCATATATTTT. It translates to CASRPLSSGNTIYF.

This clone has a single count. V is TRBV10-3 and J is TRBJ2-2; TRBD2 aligns across 7 bases. V gave up 2 bases and J gave up 5 bases; unmatched junction bases: 2. CDR3 size: 14 residues. CDR1 and CDR2 (germline): ENHRY, SYGVKD. Written as DNA, the CDR3 is TGTGCCATCAGTGAGATGGGAGGGACCGGGGAGCTGTTTTTT. Its protein product is CAISEMGGTGELFF.

The CDR3 sequence is CASSFDGVANYGYTF. In DNA form, the CDR3 reads TGTGCCAGCAGTTTTGACGGAGTCGCTAACTATGGCTACACCTTC. V and J are TRBV2 and TRBJ1-2; no clear D gene. Trimming pared 5 bases from V and 0 bases from J, leaving 13 bases between. Germline V gene sequence: CDR1 SNHLY, CDR2 FYNNEI. The CDR3 runs 15 residues.

This chain uses TRBV6-1 with TRBJ2-3, with 10 bases matching TRBD2. Losses at the gene ends were 0 bases for V and 2 bases for J; bases not matched to a gene: 5. CDR1 and CDR2 (germline): MNHNS, SASEGT. The length of the CDR3 is 17 residues. CDR3 sequence: CASSEAEAGGYTDTQYF. In nucleotides, the CDR3 is TGTGCCAGCAGTGAAGCCGAAGCGGGAGGGTACACAGATACGCAGTATTTT.